This is a list of T cell receptor beta chains from one sample in a study of graft-versus-host responses after intestinal transplantation. Data came from immunoSEQ multiplex PCR; TCRdb stores just in-frame clones and leaves some out. The sample records about 90,000 clones, 94% being singletons. Their antigens are not known. The source material was unstimulated CD4+ T cells sorted from spleen or lymph node cells, sampled before transplant. These receptors originate from a human donor who was the organ donor for an intestinal transplant. CDR3s leave out the opening cysteine and the closing phenylalanine or tryptophan. Fields, in order: J gene, V gene, CDR3 protein.

TRBJ2-3,TRBV4-2,ASSLKGSPLAGFTDTQY
TRBJ1-2,TRBV6-5,ASSRLQGGDGYT
TRBJ2-7,TRBV10-3,AIRTGREKAEQY
TRBJ2-3,TRBV5-1,ASSLDGRTDTQY
TRBJ1-2,TRBV7-9,ASSLGDRATYGYT
TRBJ2-5,TRBV13,ASSLVAEQETQY
TRBJ2-7,TRBV28,ASSLTGRTDYEQY
TRBJ1-1,TRBV11-2,ASSLHPGAEAF
TRBJ2-4,TRBV6-1,ASSDRGLPSAKNIQY
TRBJ2-5,TRBV4-2,ASSLNYRGMETQY
TRBJ2-1,TRBV5-1,ASSLEAGGGGDEQF
TRBJ1-1,TRBV10-3,AIRQGDTEAF
.,TRBV28,ASTTSSYEQY
TRBJ1-5,TRBV4-2,ASSQVLVRGQPQH
TRBJ2-3,TRBV7-5,VRSRSGTISSTDTQY
TRBJ1-2,TRBV2,ASSTDRSGYT
TRBJ1-5,TRBV9,ASSASGVNQPQH
TRBJ2-1,TRBV6-4,ASSRRLAEYNEQF
TRBJ1-2,TRBV18,ASSPPARAQGGYT
TRBJ2-7,TRBV2,ASSEGLAGEQY
TRBJ2-7,TRBV5-1,ASSLGDRVAEQY
TRBJ2-3,TRBV19,ASSIRTADTQY
TRBJ2-5,TRBV29-1,SAELAGQMETQY
TRBJ1-4,TRBV5-1,ASSPLGQGASEKLF
TRBJ1-3,TRBV6-1,ASQSLSGNTIY
TRBJ1-5,TRBV19,ASSIDQPQH
TRBJ1-4,TRBV10-2,ASRQNQGEKLF
TRBJ1-5,TRBV25-1,ASSEDVAGPQH
TRBJ2-1,TRBV19,ASAGEKSNEQF
TRBJ2-1,TRBV6-5,ASSYSRGNEQF
TRBJ1-6,TRBV7-9,ASSRTRTGNNSPLH
TRBJ1-2,TRBV28,ASSSSDGIYGYT
TRBJ1-6,TRBV19,ASSMGARQGNNSPLH
TRBJ2-1,TRBV14,ASSQPTGRLDYNEQF
TRBJ2-5,TRBV7-2,ASSLAPGLVIETQY
TRBJ2-1,TRBV19,ASSTIAGASYNEQF
TRBJ2-1,TRBV9,ASSVAASGGAQQF
TRBJ2-5,TRBV5-4,ASSDRGTQY
TRBJ1-5,TRBV6-6,ASSYSGVQPQH
TRBJ1-5,TRBV2,ASSEAPGPNQPQH
TRBJ1-1,TRBV6-5,ASSWDGNTEAF
TRBJ1-1,TRBV7-6,ASSLSGADTEAF